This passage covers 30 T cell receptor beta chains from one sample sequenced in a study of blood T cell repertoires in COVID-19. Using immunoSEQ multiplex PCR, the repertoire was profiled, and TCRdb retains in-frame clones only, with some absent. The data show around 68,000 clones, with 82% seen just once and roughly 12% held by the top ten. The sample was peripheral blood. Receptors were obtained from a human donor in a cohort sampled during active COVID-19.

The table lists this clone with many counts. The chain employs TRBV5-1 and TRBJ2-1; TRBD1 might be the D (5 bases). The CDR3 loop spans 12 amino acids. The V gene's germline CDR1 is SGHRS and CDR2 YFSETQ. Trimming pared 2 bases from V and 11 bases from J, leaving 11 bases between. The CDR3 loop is CASSFQQVKQFF. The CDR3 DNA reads TGCGCCAGCAGCTTCCAACAGGTAAAGCAGTTCTTC.

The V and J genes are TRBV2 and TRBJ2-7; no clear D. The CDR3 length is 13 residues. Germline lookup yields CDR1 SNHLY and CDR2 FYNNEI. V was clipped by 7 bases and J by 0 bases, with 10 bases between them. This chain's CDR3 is CASTAIDSYEQYF. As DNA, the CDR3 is TGTGCCAGCACCGCGATCGACTCCTACGAGCAGTACTTC.

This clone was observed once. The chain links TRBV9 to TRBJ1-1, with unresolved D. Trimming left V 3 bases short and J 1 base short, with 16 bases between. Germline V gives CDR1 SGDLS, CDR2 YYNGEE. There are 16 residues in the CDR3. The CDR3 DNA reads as TGTGCCAGCAGCGCGTTTGGGCTCGACGCGAACACTGAAGCTTTCTTT. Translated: CASSAFGLDANTEAFF.

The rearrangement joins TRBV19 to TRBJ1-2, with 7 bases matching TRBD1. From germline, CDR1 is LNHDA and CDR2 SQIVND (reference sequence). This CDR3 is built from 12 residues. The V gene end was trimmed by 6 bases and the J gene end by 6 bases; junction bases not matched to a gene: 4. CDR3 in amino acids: CASSDRAHGYTF. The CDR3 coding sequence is TGTGCCAGTAGCGACAGGGCGCATGGCTACACCTTC.

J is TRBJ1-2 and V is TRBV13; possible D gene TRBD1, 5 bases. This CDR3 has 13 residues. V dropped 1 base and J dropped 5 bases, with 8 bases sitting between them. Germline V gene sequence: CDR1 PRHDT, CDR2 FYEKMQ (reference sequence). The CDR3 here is CASSLVGGYGYTF. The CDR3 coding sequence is TGTGCCAGCAGCTTAGTGGGGGGGTATGGCTACACCTTC.

The CDR3 spells CASSRRREGARTEAFF. For the CDR3, the DNA is TGTGCCAGTAGTCGCCGACGGGAGGGGGCACGGACTGAAGCTTTCTTT. The chain employs TRBV19 and TRBJ1-1, with TRBD1 matching over 7 bases. Germline V gene data show CDR1 as LNHDA and CDR2 as SQIVND (reference sequence). V trimming: 5 bases; J trimming: 5 bases; junction bases outside the gene matches: 14. The CDR3 loop spans 16 amino acids.

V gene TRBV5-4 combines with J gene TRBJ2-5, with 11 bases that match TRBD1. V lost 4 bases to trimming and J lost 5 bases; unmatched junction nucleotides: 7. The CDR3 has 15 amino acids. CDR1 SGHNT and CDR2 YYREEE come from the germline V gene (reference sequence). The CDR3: CASSTDRGRLETQYF. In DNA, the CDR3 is TGTGCCAGCAGCACGGACAGGGGGCGCCTGGAGACCCAGTACTTC.

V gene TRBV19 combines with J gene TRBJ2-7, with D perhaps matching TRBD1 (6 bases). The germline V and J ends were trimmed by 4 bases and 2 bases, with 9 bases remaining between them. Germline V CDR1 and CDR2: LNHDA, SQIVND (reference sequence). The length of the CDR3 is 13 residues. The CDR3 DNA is TGTGCCAGTAGTACCCGGGACACCTACGAGCAGTACTTC. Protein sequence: CASSTRDTYEQYF. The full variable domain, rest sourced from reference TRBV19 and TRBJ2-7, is DGGITQSPKYLFRKEGQNVTLSCEQNLNHDAMYWYRQDPGQGLRLIYYSQIVNDFQKGDIAEGYSVSREKKESFPLTVTSAQKNPTAFYLCASSTRDTYEQYFGPGTRLTVT.

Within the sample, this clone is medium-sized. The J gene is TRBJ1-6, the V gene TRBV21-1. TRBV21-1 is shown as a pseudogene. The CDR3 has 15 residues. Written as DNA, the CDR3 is TGTGCCAGCAGTAAGGAGGGGTTAGGAAATTCACCCCTCCACTTT. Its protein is CASSKEGLGNSPLHF.

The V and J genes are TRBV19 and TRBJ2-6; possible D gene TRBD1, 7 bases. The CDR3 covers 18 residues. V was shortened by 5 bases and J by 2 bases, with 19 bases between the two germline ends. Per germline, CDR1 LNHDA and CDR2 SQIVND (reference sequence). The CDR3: CASSRRPGGSTGANVLTF. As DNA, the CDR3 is TGTGCCAGTAGTCGCCGTCCAGGGGGGTCTACTGGGGCCAACGTCCTGACTTTC.

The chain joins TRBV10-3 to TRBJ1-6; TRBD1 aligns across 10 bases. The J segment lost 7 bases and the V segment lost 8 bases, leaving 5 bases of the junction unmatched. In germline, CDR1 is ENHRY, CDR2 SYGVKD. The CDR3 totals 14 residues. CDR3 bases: TGTGCCATCGGGGGACAGGGGAGGAATTCACCCCTCCACTTT. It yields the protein CAIGGQGRNSPLHF.

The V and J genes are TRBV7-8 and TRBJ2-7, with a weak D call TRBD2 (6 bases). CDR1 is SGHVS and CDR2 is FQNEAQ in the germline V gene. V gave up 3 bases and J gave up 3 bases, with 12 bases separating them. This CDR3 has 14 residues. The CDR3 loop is CASSLGRRGYEQYF. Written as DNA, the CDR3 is TGTGCCAGCAGCTTGGGAAGGCGGGGCTACGAGCAGTACTTC.

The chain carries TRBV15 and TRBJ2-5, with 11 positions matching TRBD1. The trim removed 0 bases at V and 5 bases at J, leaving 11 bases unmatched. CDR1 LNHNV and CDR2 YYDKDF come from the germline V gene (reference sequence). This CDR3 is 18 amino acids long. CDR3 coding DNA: TGTGCCACCAGCAGAGAGGGGCCAGGGACAGGGGGTTATGAGACCCAGTACTTC. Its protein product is CATSREGPGTGGYETQYF.

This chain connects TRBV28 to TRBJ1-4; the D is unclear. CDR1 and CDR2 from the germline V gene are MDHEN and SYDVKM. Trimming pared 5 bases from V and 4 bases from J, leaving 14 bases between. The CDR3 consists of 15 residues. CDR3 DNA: TGTGCCAGCAGTCCCTCCCGAGCGGATAATGAAAAACTGTTTTTT. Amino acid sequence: CASSPSRADNEKLFF.

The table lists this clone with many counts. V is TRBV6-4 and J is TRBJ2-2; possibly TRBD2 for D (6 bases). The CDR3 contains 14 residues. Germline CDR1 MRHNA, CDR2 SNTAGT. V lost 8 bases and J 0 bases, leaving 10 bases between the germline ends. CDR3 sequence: CASSRGSNTGELFF. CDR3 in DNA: TGTGCCAGCTCGCGGGGCTCGAACACCGGGGAGCTGTTTTTT.

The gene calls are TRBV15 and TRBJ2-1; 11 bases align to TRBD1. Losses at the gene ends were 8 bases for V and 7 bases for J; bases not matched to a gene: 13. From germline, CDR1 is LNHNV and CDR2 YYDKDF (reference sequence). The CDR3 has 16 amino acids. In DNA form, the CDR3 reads TGTGCCACCTCTCTTAGTCCCGGGACAGGGGGGAATGAGCAGTTCTTC. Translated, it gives CATSLSPGTGGNEQFF. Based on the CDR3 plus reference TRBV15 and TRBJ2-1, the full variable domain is DAMVIQNPRYQVTQFGKPVTLSCSQTLNHNVMYWYQQKSSQAPKLLFHYYDKDFNNEADTPDNFQSRRPNTSFCFLDIRSPGLGDTAMYLCATSLSPGTGGNEQFFGPGTRLTVL.

The CDR3 DNA reads TGTGCCAGCAGTTTATCAGGAGGGGGCGGCGAGCAGTACGTC. Its protein is CASSLSGGGGEQYV. The chain carries TRBV28 and TRBJ2-7; TRBD1 is a possible D gene (7 bases). Germline-derived CDR1 and CDR2 are MDHEN and SYDVKM. The CDR3 has 14 residues. Trimming left V 1 base short and J 6 bases short, with 13 bases between.

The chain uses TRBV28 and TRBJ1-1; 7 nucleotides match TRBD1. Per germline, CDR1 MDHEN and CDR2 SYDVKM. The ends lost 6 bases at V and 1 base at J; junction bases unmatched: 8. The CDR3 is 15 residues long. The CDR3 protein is CASRPYRQGNTEAFF. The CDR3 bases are TGTGCCAGCAGACCCTACCGACAGGGGAACACTGAAGCTTTCTTT. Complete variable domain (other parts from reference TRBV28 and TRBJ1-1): DVKVTQSSRYLVKRTGEKVFLECVQDMDHENMFWYRQDPGLGLRLIYFSYDVKMKEKGDIPEGYSVSREKKERFSLILESASTNQTSMYLCASRPYRQGNTEAFFGQGTRLTVV.

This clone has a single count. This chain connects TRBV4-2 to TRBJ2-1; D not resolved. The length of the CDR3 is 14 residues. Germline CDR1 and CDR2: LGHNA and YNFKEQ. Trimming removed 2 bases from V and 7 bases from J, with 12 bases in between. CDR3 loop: CASSQSPGKNEQFF. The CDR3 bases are TGTGCCAGCAGCCAAAGCCCGGGTAAAAATGAGCAGTTCTTC.

DNA of the CDR3: TGTGCCAGCAGTTTAAGGTCTGGGGGCAGCGGGGGCGTTAGAGAAAACATTCAGTACTTC. Its protein product is CASSLRSGGSGGVRENIQYF. The V and J genes are TRBV27 and TRBJ2-4, with 8 bases that match TRBD2. The CDR3 has 20 amino acids. V trimming: 2 bases; J trimming: 5 bases; junction bases outside the gene matches: 20. Germline values: CDR1 MNHEY, CDR2 SMNVEV (reference sequence).

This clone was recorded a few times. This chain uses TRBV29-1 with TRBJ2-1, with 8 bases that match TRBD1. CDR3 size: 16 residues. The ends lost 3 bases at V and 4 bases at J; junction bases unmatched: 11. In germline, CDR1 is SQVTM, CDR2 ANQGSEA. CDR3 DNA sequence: TGCAGCGTTGACCCGCTATGGGGGACAGGTTACAATGAGCAGTTCTTC. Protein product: CSVDPLWGTGYNEQFF.

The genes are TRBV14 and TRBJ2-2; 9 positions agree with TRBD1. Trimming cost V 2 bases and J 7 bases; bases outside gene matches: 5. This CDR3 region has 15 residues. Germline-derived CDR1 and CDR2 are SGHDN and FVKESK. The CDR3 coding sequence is TGTGCCAGCAGCCAACCACAGGGGGCCGGCGGGGAGCTGTTTTTT. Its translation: CASSQPQGAGGELFF.

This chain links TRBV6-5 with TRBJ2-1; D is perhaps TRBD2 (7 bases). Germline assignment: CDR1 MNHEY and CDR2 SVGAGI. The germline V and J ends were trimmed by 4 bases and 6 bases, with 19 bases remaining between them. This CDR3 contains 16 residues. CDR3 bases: TGTGCCAGCAGTTGGGGAGGGGGGGCTTCCCTCAATGAGCAGTTCTTC. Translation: CASSWGGGASLNEQFF.

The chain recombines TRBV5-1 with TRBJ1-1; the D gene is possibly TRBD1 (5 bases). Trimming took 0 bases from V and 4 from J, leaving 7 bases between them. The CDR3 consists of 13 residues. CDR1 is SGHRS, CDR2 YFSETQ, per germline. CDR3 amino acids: CASSLVGATEAFF. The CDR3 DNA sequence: TGCGCCAGCAGCTTGGTTGGGGCCACTGAAGCTTTCTTT. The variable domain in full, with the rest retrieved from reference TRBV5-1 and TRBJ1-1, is KAGVTQTPRYLIKTRGQQVTLSCSPISGHRSVSWYQQTPGQGLQFLFEYFSETQRNKGNFPGRFSGRQFSNSRSEMNVSTLELGDSALYLCASSLVGATEAFFGQGTRLTVV.

CDR3 protein: CASSEVTGSPSLEQFF. CDR3 nucleotide sequence: TGTGCCAGCAGTGAAGTGACAGGGTCACCTTCTCTTGAGCAGTTCTTC. This chain uses TRBV6-1 with TRBJ2-1, with 7 bases fitting TRBD1. After removal of 1 base from V and 9 bases from J, the junction contained 12 bases not matched to a gene. The CDR3 has 16 residues. Germline loops: CDR1 MNHNS, CDR2 SASEGT.

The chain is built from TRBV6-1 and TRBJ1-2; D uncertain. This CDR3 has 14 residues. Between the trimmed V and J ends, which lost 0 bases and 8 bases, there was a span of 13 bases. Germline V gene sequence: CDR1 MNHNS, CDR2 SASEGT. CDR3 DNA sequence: TGTGCCAGCAGTGAAGCCCTTTCGAGGATGGGCTACACCTTC. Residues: CASSEALSRMGYTF.

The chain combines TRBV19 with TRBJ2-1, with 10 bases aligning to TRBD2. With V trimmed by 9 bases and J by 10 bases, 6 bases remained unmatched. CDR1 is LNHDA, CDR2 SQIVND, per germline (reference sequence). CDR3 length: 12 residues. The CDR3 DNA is TGTGCCAGCGCCCGGACTAGCGGCGAGCAGTTCTTC. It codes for CASARTSGEQFF.

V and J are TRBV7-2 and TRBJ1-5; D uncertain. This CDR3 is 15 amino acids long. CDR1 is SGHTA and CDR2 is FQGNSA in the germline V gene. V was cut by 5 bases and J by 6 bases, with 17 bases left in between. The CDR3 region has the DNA TGTGCCAGCAGCCCGCAACTCGGGTCTGGTCAGCCCCAGCATTTT. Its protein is CASSPQLGSGQPQHF.

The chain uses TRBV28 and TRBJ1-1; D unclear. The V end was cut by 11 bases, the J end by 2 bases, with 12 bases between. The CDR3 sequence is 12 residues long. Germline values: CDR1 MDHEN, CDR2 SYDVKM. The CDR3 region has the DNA TGTGCCGGAGGACCGCTTAACACTGAAGCTTTCTTT. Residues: CAGGPLNTEAFF.

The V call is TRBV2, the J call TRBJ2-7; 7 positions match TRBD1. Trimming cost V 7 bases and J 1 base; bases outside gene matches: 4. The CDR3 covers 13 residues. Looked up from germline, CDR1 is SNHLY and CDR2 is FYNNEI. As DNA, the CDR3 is TGTGCCAGCACCCTGGGACAGTCCTACGAGCAGTACTTC. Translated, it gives CASTLGQSYEQYF.